One sample yielded the 31 T cell receptor beta chains listed below, sequenced in a study of tumor-infiltrating lymphocytes in primary liver carcinoma. Both blood RNA, taken from unsorted whole blood, and germline DNA were extracted. The template, 500 ng total RNA, yielded TCR beta cDNA made with a constant-region primer. Researchers made the TCR beta libraries by running three nested multiplex PCR rounds with slightly modified ARM-PCR. PCR rounds one and two used TRBV1-TRBV30 forward primers with a C-beta reverse primer for around 9 cycles each. TCRdb used MiXCR to reprocess the multiplex PCR reads, holding one entry per CDR3 protein. The data contain about 330,000 distinct CDR3 sequences, almost 65% of them seen just once; the ten biggest clones take up about 6.3%. The sample was peripheral blood. Source of these receptors: a man aged 40-50 years with primary liver carcinoma and hepatitis B virus infection.

A remark on this clonotype: A much larger clonotype is one base distant, so this may be a read error. V usage is TRBV10-3 and J usage is TRBJ2-7, with D perhaps matching TRBD2 (5 bases). Germline assignment: CDR1 ENHRY and CDR2 SYGVKD. The length of the CDR3 is 16 residues. Trimming pared 3 bases from V and 2 bases from J, leaving 17 bases between. The CDR3 region has the DNA TGTGCCATCAGTGACATAACTCTATCGGGAACCTACGAGCAGTACTTC. Translated, it gives CAISDITLSGTYEQYF.

This clonotype was seen just once. Germline and junction disagree at one end, which may indicate a read error. The chain is built from TRBV11-2 and TRBJ1-4; tentative D call: TRBD1 (5 bases). Germline CDR1 is SGHAT and CDR2 is FQNNGV. The CDR3 contains 15 residues. CDR3 bases: TGTGCCAGCAGGCGGGCGCGTGGGGCTAATGGAAAACTGTTTTTT. It encodes CASRRARGANGKLFF. Full variable domain (outside the CDR3, taken from reference TRBV11-2 and TRBJ1-4): EAGVAQSPRYKIIEKRQSVAFWCNPISGHATLYWYQQILGQGPKLLIQFQNNGVVDDSQLPKDRFSAERLKGVDSTLKIQPAKLEDSAVYLCASRRARGANGKLFFGSGTQLSVL.

A few counts support this clonotype. The V gene is TRBV12-3 or TRBV12-4, the J gene TRBJ1-1; D not resolved. The CDR3 loop spans 13 amino acids. Trimming took 5 bases from V and 4 from J, leaving 11 bases between them. DNA for the CDR3: TGTGCCAGCAGTCCGCAGGTGATCACTGAAGCTTTCTTT. It encodes CASSPQVITEAFF.

This clonotype was observed at least ten times. The rearrangement links TRBV4-3 to TRBJ1-6; D remains ambiguous. The CDR3 extends over 16 amino acids. Trimming took off 2 bases at V and 5 bases at J, with 13 bases between the two ends. Germline V gene data show CDR1 as LGHNA and CDR2 as YSLEER. CDR3 amino acids: CASSQRTWGDNSPLHF. CDR3 DNA sequence: TGCGCCAGCAGCCAACGCACGTGGGGAGATAATTCACCCCTCCACTTT.

CDR3 in amino acids: CASSSPGQQYEQYF. Here the CDR3 DNA reads TGTGCCAGCAGCTCACCGGGACAGCAGTACGAGCAGTACTTC. The chain is built from TRBV5-6 and TRBJ2-7; 7 bases agree with TRBD1. The CDR3 contains 14 residues. The J segment lost 4 bases and the V segment lost 3 bases, leaving 7 bases of the junction unmatched. Germline CDR1 SGHDT, CDR2 YYEEEE.

This clonotype was detected only once. Compared with germline, one end of the junction differs, possibly owing to a read error. The chain recombines TRBV18 with TRBJ2-1; no clear D gene. Germline CDR1 reads KGHSH; CDR2 reads LQKENI. The CDR3 is made up of 15 amino acids. The CDR3 is CASSLTDPTDNERFF. The CDR3, as DNA: TGTGCCAGCTCACTCACGGACCCGACCGACAATGAGCGGTTCTTC.

Details on this clonotype: A much larger clonotype is one base distant, so this may be a read error. The chain employs TRBV12-3 or TRBV12-4 and TRBJ2-1, with no clear D. Deletions cut 3 bases from V and 2 bases from J, with 11 bases between. This CDR3 spans 15 amino acids. The CDR3 here is CASSLQEWTYNEQFF. CDR3 in DNA: TGTGCCAGCAGTTTGCAAGAGTGGACCTACAATGAGCAGTTCTTC.

The gene calls are TRBV29-1 and TRBJ2-7; no definite D call. Trimming stripped 1 base from V and 5 bases from J, with 18 bases between. The germline gives CDR1 SQVTM, CDR2 ANQGSEA. CDR3 length equals 15 residues. The CDR3 sequence is CSVEVSYKAVNEQYF. Written as DNA, the CDR3 is TGCAGCGTTGAAGTTTCGTACAAGGCAGTAAACGAGCAGTACTTC.

Of note for this clonotype: A junction boundary mismatches the germline segment, possibly from a read error. The chain carries TRBV28 and TRBJ2-7; D is uncertain. The CDR3 has 11 amino acids. Germline lookup yields CDR1 MDHEN and CDR2 SYDVKM. The CDR3 nucleotides read TGTGCCAGCACCACCCACTACGTGCAGTACTTC. It encodes CASTTHYVQYF. Looking up the rest from reference TRBV28 and TRBJ2-7 gives the full variable domain: DVKVTQSSRYLVKRTGEKVFLECVQDMDHENMFWYRQDPGLGLRLIYFSYDVKMKEKGDIPEGYSVSREKKERFSLILESASTNQTSMYLCASTTHYVQYFGPGTRLTVT.

In the case of this clonotype: A single base separates this from a much larger clone, so it may be a read error. The gene calls are TRBV6-6 and TRBJ2-4, with 10 bases matching TRBD2. The length of the CDR3 is 15 residues. V lost 5 bases to trimming and J lost 8 bases; unmatched junction nucleotides: 9. The germline CDR1 and CDR2 sequences are MNHNY and SVGAGI (reference sequence). The CDR3 DNA reads TGTGCCAGCAGTACCCCTAGCGGGAGTGGGGACATTCAGTACTTC. Its protein product is CASSTPSGSGDIQYF.

Points on this clonotype: A clone one base away is much larger, so this may be a read error. The V gene is TRBV6-5, the J gene TRBJ2-7, with 7 nucleotides matching TRBD2. This CDR3 comprises 16 residues. The junction had 8 bases not matched to a gene; V was cut back by 0 bases and J by 3 bases. Germline V gene sequence: CDR1 MNHEY, CDR2 SVGAGI. In nucleotides, the CDR3 is TGTGCCAGCAGTTACTCGATCAGCGGGACGTTCTACGAGCAGTACTTC. As protein: CASSYSISGTFYEQYF.

The chain combines TRBV7-8 with TRBJ2-6, with D hard to call. The CDR3 totals 17 residues. The germline CDR1 and CDR2 sequences are SGHVS and FQNEAQ. Trimming took off 5 bases at V and 4 bases at J, with 18 bases between the two ends. The CDR3 sequence is CASSHRTPATGANVLTF. The CDR3 DNA reads TGTGCCAGCAGCCACCGCACACCGGCCACCGGGGCCAACGTCCTGACTTTC.

CDR3 amino acids: CASKDGTASGNTIYF. CDR3 in DNA: TGTGCCAGCAAAGACGGGACAGCCTCTGGAAACACCATATATTTT. The J gene is TRBJ1-3, the V gene TRBV12-3 or TRBV12-4, with 7 positions matching TRBD1. Unmatched junction bases numbered 6, after V lost 7 bases and J lost 0 bases. The CDR3 runs 15 residues.

The genes are TRBV14 and TRBJ1-4; D is uncertain. Germline assignment: CDR1 SGHDN and CDR2 FVKESK. Trimming cost V 4 bases and J 5 bases, with 14 bases left between them. The CDR3 has 15 amino acids. CDR3 coding DNA: TGTGCCAGCAGCCTGCAAGGGCGTTTGAATGAAAAACTGTTTTTT. Translated, it gives CASSLQGRLNEKLFF. The full variable domain, with the rest looked up from reference TRBV14 and TRBJ1-4, is EAGVTQFPSHSVIEKGQTVTLRCDPISGHDNLYWYRRVMGKEIKFLLHFVKESKQDESGMPNNRFLAERTGGTYSTLKVQPAELEDSGVYFCASSLQGRLNEKLFFGSGTQLSVL.

In the case of this clonotype: Just one base apart from a much larger clone, this may be a read error. The final CDR3 position lacks the conserved phenylalanine or tryptophan, pointing to a likely read error. J is TRBJ2-7 and V is TRBV4-3; D ambiguous. Trimming stripped 0 bases from V and 8 bases from J, with 11 bases between. The CDR3 length is 13 residues. Per germline, CDR1 LGHNA and CDR2 YSLEER. The CDR3 spells CASSQDPFRQQYL. In DNA form, the CDR3 reads TGCGCCAGCAGCCAAGATCCTTTCAGGCAGCAGTACCTC.

The table lists this clonotype with many counts. The V and J genes are TRBV6-6 and TRBJ2-3; D remains ambiguous. The CDR3 contains 14 residues. Trimming pared 1 base from V and 1 base from J, leaving 6 bases between. Germline CDR1 reads MNHNY; CDR2 reads SVGAGI (reference sequence). The CDR3 loop reads CASSYYQGTDTQYF. DNA of the CDR3: TGTGCCAGCAGTTACTACCAGGGCACAGATACGCAGTATTTT.

Details on this clonotype: The junction departs from germline at one end; a sequencing error may be responsible. This chain joins TRBV11-2 and TRBJ2-7; D gene uncertain. This CDR3 contains 14 residues. Germline V gene data show CDR1 as SGHAT and CDR2 as FQNNGV. As DNA, the CDR3 is TGTGCCAGCAGCTTAGGTAGGGAAGGCTACGATCAGTACTTC. Residues: CASSLGREGYDQYF.

This clonotype appeared once. This may be a read error, as it is one base from a much larger clone. The chain has TRBV6-5 and TRBJ2-7; D gene ambiguous. The ends were cut back, 4 bases at V and 6 bases at J, with 13 bases in the middle. The CDR3 covers 13 residues. Germline lookup yields CDR1 MNHEY and CDR2 SVGAGI. In nucleotides, the CDR3 is TGTGCCAGCAGTTGGGCCACCCTGGGCGAGCAGTACTTC. Translating it yields CASSWATLGEQYF.

As for this clonotype: One end of the junction does not line up with germline, which may come from a read error. J is TRBJ2-2 and V is TRBV4-1, with 8 bases that match TRBD1. CDR3 length: 16 amino acids. In germline, CDR1 is MGHRA, CDR2 YSYEKL. This chain's CDR3 is CASSDLYRGLTGKLFF. The DNA for the CDR3 is TGCGCCAGCAGCGATCTGTACAGGGGGTTAACCGGGAAGCTGTTTTTT.

This chain joins TRBV11-2 and TRBJ2-7, with 9 bases identical to TRBD2. The ends lost 2 bases at V and 5 bases at J; junction bases unmatched: 10. Germline V lookup: CDR1 SGHAT, CDR2 FQNNGV. This CDR3 is 16 amino acids long. In DNA, the CDR3 is TGTGCCAGCAGCTTACTGGCTAGCGGGAACAGCGACGAGCAGTACTTC. Its protein is CASSLLASGNSDEQYF. The full variable domain, rest sourced from reference TRBV11-2 and TRBJ2-7, is EAGVAQSPRYKIIEKRQSVAFWCNPISGHATLYWYQQILGQGPKLLIQFQNNGVVDDSQLPKDRFSAERLKGVDSTLKIQPAKLEDSAVYLCASSLLASGNSDEQYFGPGTRLTVT.

As concerns this clonotype: This could be a read error, since a much larger clone is one nucleotide away. This chain connects TRBV12-3 or TRBV12-4 to TRBJ2-5; 12 bases are shared with TRBD1. CDR3 length equals 15 residues. CDR3 bases: TGTACCAGCAGCCCGGGACAGGGGGCGAGAGAGACCCAGTACTTC. Translating it yields CTSSPGQGARETQYF.

This clonotype was detected ten times or more. The CDR3 DNA follows: TGCGCCAGCAGCCAAGATCTACCGACTAGAAGAGGGTTCGGGCAGTTCTTC. It is translated as CASSQDLPTRRGFGQFF. This chain links TRBV4-1 with TRBJ2-1; D may be TRBD2 (6 bases). V was pared by 0 bases and J by 12 bases, with 24 bases between. CDR1 MGHRA and CDR2 YSYEKL come from the germline V gene. The CDR3 spans 17 residues.

This clonotype has at least ten counts. The V call is TRBV5-6, the J call TRBJ1-4, with D tentatively TRBD1 (6 bases). Germline values: CDR1 SGHDT, CDR2 YYEEEE. Trimming pared 7 bases from V and 3 bases from J, leaving 16 bases between. CDR3 length: 15 residues. The CDR3 DNA reads TGTGCCAGCGAGGACAGCCGAATGTCTAATGAAAAACTGTTTTTT. It encodes CASEDSRMSNEKLFF.

The V gene is TRBV11-2, the J gene TRBJ2-7, with 9 positions matching TRBD1. Germline V gives CDR1 SGHAT, CDR2 FQNNGV. Trimming removed 10 bases from V and 10 bases from J; junction bases left unmatched: 11. This CDR3 comprises 12 residues. CDR3 coding DNA: TGTGCCACACAGGGGGCCGGTAGCGACCAGTACTTC. Protein product: CATQGAGSDQYF.

This clonotype was recorded at least ten times. The chain carries TRBV4-1 and TRBJ2-7; D possibly corresponds to TRBD1 (6 bases). The germline V gene has CDR1 MGHRA and CDR2 YSYEKL. The CDR3 extends over 13 amino acids. V was pared by 3 bases and J by 5 bases, with 11 bases between. This CDR3 reads CASSHDRSHEQYF. CDR3 coding DNA: TGCGCCAGCAGCCATGACAGGAGCCACGAGCAGTACTTC.

Comments on this clonotype: Germline is not matched at one junction end, which may reflect a read error. The chain has TRBV29-1 and TRBJ2-5; perhaps TRBD2 as D (6 bases). CDR3 length equals 13 residues. Germline V lookup: CDR1 SQVTM, CDR2 ANQGSEA. For the CDR3, the DNA is TGCAGCGGTACAGGCCCCTGGGGGGAGACCCAGTACTTT. This gives the protein CSGTGPWGETQYF.

Regarding this clonotype: This may stem from a read error, because a much larger clone lies one nucleotide away. Here the CDR3 DNA reads TGTGCCAGCAGCATGTCCAGGGGTGAGACCCAGTACTTC. Translated: CASSMSRGETQYF. The chain joins TRBV5-5 to TRBJ2-5; possible D gene TRBD1, 6 bases. The CDR3 extends over 13 amino acids. Deletions cut 4 bases from V and 5 bases from J, with 12 bases between. Germline CDR1 is SGHKS and CDR2 is YYEKEE (reference sequence).

Comment on this clonotype: A read error may produce the germline difference seen at one junction end. This chain joins TRBV11-2 and TRBJ2-1; TRBD2 matches at 8 bases. CDR1 is SGHAT and CDR2 is FQNNGV in the germline V gene. CDR3 length: 15 residues. CDR3 DNA: TGTGCCAACAGCTTGAGCGGGAGCTCCAACAATGAGCAGGTCTTC. This translates into CANSLSGSSNNEQVF.

This clonotype has at least ten counts. This chain uses TRBV29-1 with TRBJ1-2; D perhaps matches TRBD1 (5 bases). CDR3 length equals 14 residues. V lost 4 bases to trimming and J lost 1 base, with 13 bases between them. CDR1 and CDR2 from the germline V gene are SQVTM and ANQGSEA. The CDR3 here is CSVVLPGLNYGYTF. The CDR3 coding sequence is TGCAGCGTTGTCCTCCCAGGGCTTAACTATGGCTACACCTTC.

CDR3 sequence: CASDRQGNTEAFF. The CDR3 coding sequence is TGTGCCAGTGACAGGCAGGGAAACACTGAAGCTTTCTTT. The chain combines TRBV12-3 or TRBV12-4 with TRBJ1-1; a possible D gene is TRBD1 (6 bases). There are 13 residues in the CDR3. Trimming pared 9 bases from V and 2 bases from J, leaving 13 bases between.

The chain joins TRBV29-1 to TRBJ2-5; the D call may be TRBD1 or TRBD2 (5 bases each). The CDR3 loop spans 14 amino acids. CDR1 and CDR2 from the germline V gene are SQVTM and ANQGSEA. Trimming took off 5 bases at V and 5 bases at J, with 18 bases between the two ends. The CDR3 spells CSVPLPEGLETQYF. CDR3 nucleotides: TGCAGCGTTCCTCTCCCAGAGGGGTTGGAGACCCAGTACTTC.